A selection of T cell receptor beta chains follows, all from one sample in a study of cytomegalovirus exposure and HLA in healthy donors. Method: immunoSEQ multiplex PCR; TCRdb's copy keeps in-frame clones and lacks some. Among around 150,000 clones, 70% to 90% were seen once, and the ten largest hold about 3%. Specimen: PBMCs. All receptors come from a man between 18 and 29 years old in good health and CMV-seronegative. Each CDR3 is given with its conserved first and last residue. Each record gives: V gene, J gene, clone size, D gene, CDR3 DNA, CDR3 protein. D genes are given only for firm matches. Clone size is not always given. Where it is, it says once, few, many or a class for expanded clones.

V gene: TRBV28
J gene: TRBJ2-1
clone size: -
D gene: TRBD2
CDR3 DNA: TGTGCCAGCAGTTCCCTACTAGCGGGGTCCTACAATGAGCAGTTCTTC
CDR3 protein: CASSSLLAGSYNEQFF

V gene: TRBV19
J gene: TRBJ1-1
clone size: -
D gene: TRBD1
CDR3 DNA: TGTGCCAGCAGGACAGGGGTTCATCGGGACACTGAAGCTTTCTTT
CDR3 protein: CASRTGVHRDTEAFF

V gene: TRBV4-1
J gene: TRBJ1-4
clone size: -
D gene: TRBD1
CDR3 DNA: TGCGCCAGCAGCCAAGTGTTCCCCGGGACAGGAAAAGAAAAACTGTTTTTT
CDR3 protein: CASSQVFPGTGKEKLFF

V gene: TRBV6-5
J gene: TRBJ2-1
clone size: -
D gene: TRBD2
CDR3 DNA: TGTGCCAGCGGGGGGGACGAGGGGTCCTACAATGAGCAGTTCTTC
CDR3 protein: CASGGDEGSYNEQFF

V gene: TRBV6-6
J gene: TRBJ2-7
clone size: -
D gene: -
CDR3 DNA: TGTGCCAGCAGTTACGATGACAGTGCCTCGTACGAGCAGTACTTC
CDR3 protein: CASSYDDSASYEQYF

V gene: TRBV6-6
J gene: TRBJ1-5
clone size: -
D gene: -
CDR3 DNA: TGTGCCAGCAGTTTATTTGGTGGAGAGGGTCAGCCCCAGCATTTT
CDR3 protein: CASSLFGGEGQPQHF

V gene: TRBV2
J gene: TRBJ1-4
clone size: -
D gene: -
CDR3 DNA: TGTGCCAGCAGGTTTCAAGAGGTGGCTAATGAAAAACTGTTTTTT
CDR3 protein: CASRFQEVANEKLFF

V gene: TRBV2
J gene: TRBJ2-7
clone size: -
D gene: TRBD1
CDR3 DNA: TGTGCCACCCAGATGACCGGGACAGGGGGCTCCGAGCAGTACTTC
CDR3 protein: CATQMTGTGGSEQYF

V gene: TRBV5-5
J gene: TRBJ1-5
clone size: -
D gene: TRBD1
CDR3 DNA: TGTGCCAGCAGCTTGGAGGGGACAGGGCGACAGCCCCAGCATTTT
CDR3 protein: CASSLEGTGRQPQHF

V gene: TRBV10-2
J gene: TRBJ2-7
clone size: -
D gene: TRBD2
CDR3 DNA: TGCGCCAGCAGTAACTTGCGGGAGGTTGAATACGAGCAGTACTTC
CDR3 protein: CASSNLREVEYEQYF

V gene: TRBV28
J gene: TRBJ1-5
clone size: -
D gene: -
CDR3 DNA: TGTGCCAGCACCAAAAACATGGATCAGCCCCAGCATTTT
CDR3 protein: CASTKNMDQPQHF

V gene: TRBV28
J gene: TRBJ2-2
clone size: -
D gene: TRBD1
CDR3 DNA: TGTGCCAGCAGGTCGGGACAGACGAACACCGGGGAGCTGTTTTTT
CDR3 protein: CASRSGQTNTGELFF

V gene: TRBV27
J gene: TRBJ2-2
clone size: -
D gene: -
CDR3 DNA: TGTGCCAGCAGTTTCGGAGGGGACACCGGGGAGCTGTTTTTT
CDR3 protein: CASSFGGDTGELFF

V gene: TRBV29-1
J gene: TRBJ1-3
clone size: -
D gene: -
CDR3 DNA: TGCAGCGTTAACTGGGCGGGTACGGCTGGAAACACCATATATTTT
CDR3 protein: CSVNWAGTAGNTIYF

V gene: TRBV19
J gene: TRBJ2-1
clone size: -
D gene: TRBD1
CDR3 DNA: TGTGCCAGTACTGCAGGGGGCTTTATCAATGAGCAGTTCTTC
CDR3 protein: CASTAGGFINEQFF

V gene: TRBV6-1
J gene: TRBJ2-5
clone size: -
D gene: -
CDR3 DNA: TGTGCCAGCAGGTGGGAGGAGAGGCCCCAAGAGACCCAGTACTTC
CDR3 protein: CASRWEERPQETQYF

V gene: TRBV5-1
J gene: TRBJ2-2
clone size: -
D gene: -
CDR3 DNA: TGCGCCAGCAGCTTTAAGGGGTACCCGAACACCGGGGAGCTGTTTTTT
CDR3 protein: CASSFKGYPNTGELFF

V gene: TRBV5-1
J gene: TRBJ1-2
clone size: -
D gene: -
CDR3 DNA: TGCGCCAGCAGCGAAGGACAAAGGAATTACTATGGCTACACCTTC
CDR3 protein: CASSEGQRNYYGYTF

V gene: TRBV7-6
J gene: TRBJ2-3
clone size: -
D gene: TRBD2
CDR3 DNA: TGTGCCAGCAGCTTAGACGGACTAGCGAGCACAGATACGCAGTATTTT
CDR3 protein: CASSLDGLASTDTQYF

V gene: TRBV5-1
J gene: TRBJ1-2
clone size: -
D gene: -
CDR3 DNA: TGCGCCAGCAGCCCCGTCCCCGGGACAACTAATGGCTACACCTTC
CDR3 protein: CASSPVPGTTNGYTF

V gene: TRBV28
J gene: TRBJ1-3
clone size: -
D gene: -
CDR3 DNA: TGTGCCAGCAGTAGACGGGACTGGGGAAACACCATATATTTT
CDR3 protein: CASSRRDWGNTIYF

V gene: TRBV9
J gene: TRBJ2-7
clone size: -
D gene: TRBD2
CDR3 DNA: TGTGCCAGCAGCGTAGCGCGGGGGACCTCCTACGAGCAGTACTTC
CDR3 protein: CASSVARGTSYEQYF

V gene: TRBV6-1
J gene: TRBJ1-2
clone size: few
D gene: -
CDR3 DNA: TGTGCCAGCAACCGGGGGGCGAATGGCTACACCTTC
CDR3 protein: CASNRGANGYTF

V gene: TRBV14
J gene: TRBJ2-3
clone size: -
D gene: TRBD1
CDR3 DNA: TGTGCCAGCAGCCAAGGTCCAGGGGGCTTGGTAGATACGCAGTATTTT
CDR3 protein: CASSQGPGGLVDTQYF

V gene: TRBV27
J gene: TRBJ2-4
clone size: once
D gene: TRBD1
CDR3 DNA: TGTGCCAGATCGCCTCCGGGACAGGATAAAAACATTCAGTACTTC
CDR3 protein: CARSPPGQDKNIQYF

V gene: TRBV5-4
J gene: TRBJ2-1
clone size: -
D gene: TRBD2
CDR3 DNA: TGTGCCAGCAGCTTGGCCACTAGCGGCAACAATGAGCAGTTCTTC
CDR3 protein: CASSLATSGNNEQFF

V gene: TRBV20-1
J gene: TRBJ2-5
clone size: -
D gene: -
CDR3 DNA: TGCAGTGCTAGGGGGGGAGAGACCCAGTACTTC
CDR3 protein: CSARGGETQYF

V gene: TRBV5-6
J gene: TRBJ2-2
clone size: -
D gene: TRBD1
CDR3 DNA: TGTGCCAGCAGCCCATTAGGGGGCGGCGGAACCGGGGAGCTGTTTTTT
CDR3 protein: CASSPLGGGGTGELFF

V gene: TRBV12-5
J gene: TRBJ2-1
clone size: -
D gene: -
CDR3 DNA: TGTGCTAGTGGTTGGGGCTCGGAGGGTAATGAGCAGTTCTTC
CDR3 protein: CASGWGSEGNEQFF